The rows below give T cell receptor beta chains drawn from one sample of a study of T cell responses to AZD1222 COVID-19 vaccine. Clones were read by immunoSEQ multiplex PCR, and TCRdb kept only the in-frame ones, dropping some. The profile covers under 110,000 clones, with over 75% appearing a single time and 15% to 20% taken by the ten largest. Sequencing used peripheral blood, obtained on day 0 of AZD1222 vaccination. The receptor set was obtained from an adult in good health. The CDR3 runs from the conserved cysteine through the conserved F or W. The order of the fields is V gene, clone size, D gene, J gene, CDR3 protein, CDR3 DNA. A D gene is named only where the DNA matches it firmly. Part of the rows lack a size; the others show once, few, many or a class for expanded clones.

TRBV29-1	-	TRBD1	TRBJ2-7	CSVETGDPYEQYF	TGCAGCGTTGAAACAGGGGACCCCTACGAGCAGTACTTC
TRBV3-1/TRBV3-2	-	TRBD2	TRBJ2-5	CASSYRTSGSETQYF	TGTGCCAGCAGCTACCGGACTAGCGGGAGTGAGACCCAGTACTTC
TRBV27	once	TRBD1	TRBJ1-5	CASRLQGAQGNQPQHF	TGTGCCAGCAGGCTACAGGGGGCGCAAGGCAATCAGCCCCAGCATTTT
TRBV19	-	-	TRBJ1-5	CASSIWGRDQPQHF	TGTGCCAGTAGTATTTGGGGCAGGGACCAGCCCCAGCATTTT
TRBV14	-	TRBD2	TRBJ2-2	CASSQDLWSGRGNTGELFF	TGTGCCAGCAGCCAAGATCTTTGGAGCGGGAGGGGGAACACCGGGGAGCTGTTTTTT
TRBV20-1	-	-	TRBJ1-1	CSASRSWTEAFF	TGCAGTGCTAGTCGAAGTTGGACTGAAGCTTTCTTT
TRBV12-3/TRBV12-4	once	-	TRBJ1-2	CASSPGTAYGYTF	TGTGCCAGCAGCCCCGGGACGGCCTATGGCTACACCTTC
TRBV4-1	-	-	TRBJ2-3	CASSQGVVGSSTDTQYF	TGCGCCAGCAGCCAGGGGGTAGTAGGGTCGAGCACAGATACGCAGTATTTT
TRBV7-9	-	-	TRBJ1-2	CASSPPSRDTTGYTF	TGTGCCAGCAGCCCCCCGAGCCGCGATACGACTGGCTACACCTTC
TRBV10-2	-	-	TRBJ1-4	CASAPGGTNEKLFF	TGCGCCAGCGCCCCGGGGGGAACTAATGAAAAACTGTTTTTT
TRBV5-1	-	TRBD2	TRBJ2-7	CASSWTSGAYEQYF	TGCGCCAGCAGCTGGACTAGCGGGGCCTACGAGCAGTACTTC
TRBV6-1	-	-	TRBJ2-7	CASSEVGDSGEQYF	TGTGCCAGCAGTGAAGTCGGCGATTCAGGCGAGCAGTACTTC
TRBV13	-	TRBD1	TRBJ2-7	CASSSPRDSSYEQYF	TGTGCCAGCAGCTCTCCCCGGGACAGCTCCTACGAGCAGTACTTC
TRBV6-6	once	TRBD1	TRBJ2-5	CASSYFTGGRETQYF	TGTGCCAGCAGTTACTTCACAGGGGGCCGGGAGACCCAGTACTTC
TRBV19	-	-	TRBJ1-1	CASSSRATEVAEAFF	TGTGCCAGTAGTTCCCGAGCCACAGAGGTGGCTGAAGCTTTCTTT
TRBV3-1/TRBV3-2	-	-	TRBJ2-7	CASSQEGGQYEQYF	TGTGCCAGCAGCCAAGAAGGGGGGCAATACGAGCAGTACTTC
TRBV6-6	-	-	TRBJ2-3	CASSPIEDSIRTSSTDTQYF	TGTGCCAGCAGCCCGATTGAAGACAGTATCAGAACCTCTAGCACAGATACGCAGTATTTT
TRBV29-1	once	-	TRBJ1-5	CSVMDWNQPQHF	TGCAGCGTCATGGACTGGAATCAGCCCCAGCATTTT
TRBV27	-	TRBD2	TRBJ2-7	CASSPRTSGSSSYEQYF	TGTGCCAGCAGTCCACGGACTAGCGGGAGTAGTTCCTACGAGCAGTACTTC
TRBV9	-	-	TRBJ1-1	CASSVVPENTEAFF	TGTGCCAGCAGCGTAGTGCCAGAGAACACTGAAGCTTTCTTT